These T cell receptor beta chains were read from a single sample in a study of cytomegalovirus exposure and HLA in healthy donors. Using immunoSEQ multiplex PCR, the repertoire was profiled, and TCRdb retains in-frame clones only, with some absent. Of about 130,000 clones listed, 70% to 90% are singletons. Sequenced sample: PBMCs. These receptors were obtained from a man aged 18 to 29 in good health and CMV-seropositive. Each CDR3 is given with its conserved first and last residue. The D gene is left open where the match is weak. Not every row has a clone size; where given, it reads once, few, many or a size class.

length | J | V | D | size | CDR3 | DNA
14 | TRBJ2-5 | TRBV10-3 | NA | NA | CAIRDRAGQETQYF | TGTGCCATCAGGGACAGAGCAGGGCAAGAGACCCAGTACTTC
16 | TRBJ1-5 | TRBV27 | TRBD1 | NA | CASSLSRGGVTQPQHF | TGTGCCAGCAGTTTATCAAGAGGGGGCGTAACTCAGCCCCAGCATTTT
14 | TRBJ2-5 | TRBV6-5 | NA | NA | CASSVSPWSETQYF | TGTGCCAGCAGTGTTTCACCATGGAGCGAGACCCAGTACTTC
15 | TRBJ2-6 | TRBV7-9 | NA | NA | CASTLVPSGANVLTF | TGTGCCAGCACGTTAGTGCCCTCTGGGGCCAACGTCCTGACTTTC
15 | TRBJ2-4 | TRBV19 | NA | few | CASSMDMDAKNIQYF | TGTGCCAGTAGTATGGACATGGACGCCAAAAACATTCAGTACTTC
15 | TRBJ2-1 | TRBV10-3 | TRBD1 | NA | CAISAAGTAHNEQFF | TGTGCCATCAGTGCCGCCGGGACAGCCCACAATGAGCAGTTCTTC
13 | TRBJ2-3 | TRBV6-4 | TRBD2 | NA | CASSEQGGDTQYF | TGTGCCAGCAGTGAGCAGGGAGGGGATACGCAGTATTTT
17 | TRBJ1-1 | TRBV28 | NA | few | CASSPSPQRSGNTEAFF | TGTGCCAGCAGTCCGTCCCCCCAACGGTCAGGGAACACTGAAGCTTTCTTT
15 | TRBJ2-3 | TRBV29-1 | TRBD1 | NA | CSVAGTGFYTDTQYF | TGCAGCGTAGCCGGGACAGGGTTTTACACAGATACGCAGTATTTT
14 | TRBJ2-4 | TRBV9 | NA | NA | CASSAQGSRDIQYF | TGTGCCAGCAGCGCCCAGGGGTCTCGGGACATTCAGTACTTC